This TCR beta chain was identified during a study of T cell responses to AZD1222 COVID-19 vaccine. This clone was counted once. Its antigen remains unknown. TCRdb's copy holds only in-frame clones and misses some; the assay was immunoSEQ multiplex PCR. The data contain about 100,000 clones, approximately 87% of them singletons. Points from the study as a whole: Without day 14 samples, only post-peak T cell repertoires were studied.

Germline V lookup: CDR1 SGHNT, CDR2 YYREEE (reference sequence). The CDR3 contains 15 residues. J was trimmed by 4 bases and V by 0 bases; bases with no gene match: 5. The chain carries TRBV5-4 and TRBJ1-1, with TRBD1 matching over 8 bases. This receptor was identified in an adult in good health. This material consisted of peripheral blood, taken on day 0 of AZD1222 vaccination. CDR3 nucleotides: TGTGCCAGCAGCTTGGGGACAGGGATATCCACTGAAGCTTTCTTT. Residues: CASSLGTGISTEAFF.